This T cell receptor beta chain is from a study of Ad26.COV2.S vaccination and SARS-CoV-2 variants (dated by TCRdb to the early 2020s). As for the study more broadly: Donors in the vaccine arm were drawn from COV1001, a phase I-IIa trial of Ad26.COV2.S in healthy adults that was multicentre, randomized, double-blind and placebo-controlled. Ad26.COV2.S was administered intramuscularly at 5 x 10^10 or 1 x 10^11 viral particles, either as a single shot or as two shots given 56 days apart. TCRbeta repertoire sequencing was used to assess the specificity and breadth of SARS-CoV-2-reactive T cell receptors after Ad26.COV2.S vaccination. A total of around 32 samples were included in the TCR-sequenced set, comprising some 20 Ad26.COV2.S vaccine recipients, 5 placebo recipients and 8 SARS-CoV-2 convalescent individuals. Trial participants were randomized into five groups of five: low-dose or high-dose Ad26.COV2.S given once or twice, or placebo on both occasions. Throughout the experiments and outcome assessment, investigators stayed blinded to trial group allocation.

TCRbeta CDR3 regions were sequenced with the immunoSEQ Assay. After extraction, genomic DNA underwent amplification by bias-controlled multiplex PCR, followed by high-throughput sequencing. The paper's processing steps were these. Collapsing and filtering of sequences were performed to quantify the absolute abundance of each unique TCRbeta CDR3 region. T cell fraction was estimated by normalizing TCRbeta template counts to usable DNA, which was measured by amplifying reference genes present in all nucleated cells. Repertoire TCRs were annotated as SARS-CoV-2-specific by exact matching of V gene, CDR3 amino acid sequence and J gene to a known reactive TCR set. The reference SARS-CoV-2 TCR set was derived from MIRA and filtered for enrichment in COVID-19-positive ImmuneCODE repertoires, a step that removed public or cross-reactive TCRs. Using the MIRA antigens, annotated TCRs were further analysed by specific ORF or by position within an ORF. Depth was the summed frequency of annotated unique rearrangements, while breadth was defined as annotated unique rearrangements over total unique productive rearrangements. Two-sided Wilcoxon rank-sum tests were used to compare TCR breadth between groups. Entries here come from immuneACCESS through TCRdb and include only in-frame sequences with V and J called. Some clones fail to appear in such tables; in the studies checked, an unresolved V gene covers under half of the shortfall, and the cause of the remainder is unknown. That table is the source of V, J and clone size, and D and trimming were worked out from the DNA. Recorded for this sample are hundreds of thousands of clones; around 89% of them occurred a single time. The ten most abundant clones make up roughly 5% of the sample.

What the study reported, not specific to this receptor: It was noted by the authors that total T cell responses may have been underestimated by the TCR breadth and depth analyses. Ad26.COV2.S recipients had higher spike-specific TCR breadth than placebo recipients (P = 0.0014). After vaccination, spike-specific CD8+ and CD4+ T cell responses were reported to show substantial breadth. The study was not powered to compare responses between vaccine doses or regimens. Comparable non-spike TCR breadth was observed between vaccine and placebo recipients, consistent with only spike being contained in the vaccine.

In the paper's terms, the treatment or condition label means: over 15 received Ad26.COV2.S at low or high dose, single or two shots; about five received placebo; per-sample allocation not given. Repertoires of vaccine and placebo recipients were sequenced from samples taken on day 63 after the first injection. Between 29 July and 7 August 2020, Cohort 1b enrolled about two dozen adults aged 18-55 years at one site in Boston, USA. Ad26.COV2.S was a replication-incompetent adenovirus type 26 vector expressing a prefusion-stabilized SARS-CoV-2 spike protein from the original Wuhan strain. Based on the germline V gene, the CDR1 and CDR2 sequences are WSHSY and SAAADI. After removal of 3 bases from V and 10 bases from J, the junction retains 5 bases not matched to a gene. Measured from the cysteine to the phenylalanine, the CDR3 is 15 residues long. CDR3 DNA only is kept here, 45 bases in frame from base 1.

As regards this clone: Its cognate antigen has yet to be identified. Qualities for individual bases were not recorded, and no much larger clone is one base off.

Sample: peripheral blood, taken in a trial of Ad26.COV2.S vaccine versus placebo. The TCR originated in a person between 18 and 65 years old who received the Ad26.COV2.S COVID-19 vaccine or a placebo. Here the chain combines TRBV10-2 and TRBJ2-1; the central 14 bases match TRBD2. The DNA sequence is as follows: TGCGCCAGCAGTGAAACGACTAGCGGGAGGGGCGAGCAGTTCTTC. Its amino acids are CASSETTSGRGEQFF.